The entry below gives a single TCR beta chain sequence along with its context. The sample is drawn from a study of blood T cell repertoires in COVID-19. Study-level information: Both acute and convalescent COVID-19 samples were obtained from the United States, Italy and Spain. Sources were T cells, B-cell-depleted T cells, or PBMCs; the material itself was cDNA or gDNA.

Per the original methods: The authors estimated nucleated cell counts from reference gene primer amplification. Clones were sequenced by immunoSEQ multiplex PCR, and TCRdb holds only the in-frame ones, with some missing. The V and J calls and clone size come from that table; D and trimming were worked out from the DNA. The sample has roughly 130,000 clones, around 87% seen once; the top ten hold approximately 4%. After removal of 0 bases from V and 2 bases from J, the junction contained 1 base not matched to a gene. CDR3 length: 17 amino acids. Germline V gene sequence: CDR1 LGHNA, CDR2 YNFKEQ. The TCR originated in a woman in her sixties or seventies with acute or convalescent COVID-19. V is TRBV4-2 and J is TRBJ2-1; TRBD2 aligns across 13 bases. The sequenced sample consisted of peripheral blood. The DNA of the CDR3 is TGTGCCAGCAGCCAAGATGGGACTAGCGGGACCTACAATGAGCAGTTCTTC. Encoded protein: CASSQDGTSGTYNEQFF.